The rows below give T cell receptor beta chains drawn from one sample of a study of T cell responses to AZD1222 COVID-19 vaccine. Sequenced by immunoSEQ multiplex PCR; TCRdb stores in-frame clones only, minus some. The sample lists 150,000 to 200,000 clones, roughly nine tenths occurring once. The material was peripheral blood, obtained on day 0 of AZD1222 vaccination. The receptors were gathered from an adult in good health. The CDR3 runs from the conserved cysteine through the conserved F or W. Fields, in order: D gene, V gene, clone size, J gene, CDR3 DNA, CDR3 protein. The D gene is left open where the match is weak. Size values are once, few and many counts, or a class for expanded clones, and some rows have none.

d_call: -; v_call: TRBV4-3; clone_size: -; j_call: TRBJ2-1; cdr3_nt: TGCGCCAGCAGCCAAGATCGGCCGGCGGGTGGGAATGAGCAGTTCTTC; cdr3_aa: CASSQDRPAGGNEQFF
d_call: -; v_call: TRBV24-1; clone_size: -; j_call: TRBJ2-3; cdr3_nt: TGTGCCACCAGTGACCCCGGTCTAACGGGGGTTAGCACAGATACGCAGTATTTT; cdr3_aa: CATSDPGLTGVSTDTQYF
d_call: -; v_call: TRBV19; clone_size: -; j_call: TRBJ1-1; cdr3_nt: TGTGCCAGTAGTATTCAGAACACTGAAGCTTTCTTT; cdr3_aa: CASSIQNTEAFF
d_call: TRBD1; v_call: TRBV5-1; clone_size: -; j_call: TRBJ2-2; cdr3_nt: TGCGCCAGCAGTAAAGTACGCCCGGGACAGGGTACCGGGGAGCTGTTTTTT; cdr3_aa: CASSKVRPGQGTGELFF
d_call: TRBD1; v_call: TRBV5-1; clone_size: once; j_call: TRBJ2-2; cdr3_nt: TGCGCCAGCACCGCCTCAGAGACAGGGCCCACCGGGGAGCTGTTTTTT; cdr3_aa: CASTASETGPTGELFF
d_call: -; v_call: TRBV27; clone_size: -; j_call: TRBJ2-5; cdr3_nt: TGTGCCAGCAGTTTATCACTGTACCAAGAGACCCAGTACTTC; cdr3_aa: CASSLSLYQETQYF
d_call: -; v_call: TRBV28; clone_size: -; j_call: TRBJ2-6; cdr3_nt: TGTGCCAGCACCGGGGCCAACGTCCTGACTTTC; cdr3_aa: CASTGANVLTF
d_call: -; v_call: TRBV4-1; clone_size: -; j_call: TRBJ2-3; cdr3_nt: TGCGCCAGCAGACCGATTAGCACAGATACGCAGTATTTT; cdr3_aa: CASRPISTDTQYF
d_call: -; v_call: TRBV7-6; clone_size: once; j_call: TRBJ1-1; cdr3_nt: TGTGCCAGCACCATGTCCATCGGGACTGAAGCTTTCTTT; cdr3_aa: CASTMSIGTEAFF
d_call: -; v_call: TRBV3-1/TRBV3-2; clone_size: -; j_call: TRBJ2-7; cdr3_nt: TGTGCCAGCAGCCAGGGACTTCCTGCCGAGCAGTACTTC; cdr3_aa: CASSQGLPAEQYF
d_call: TRBD1; v_call: TRBV28; clone_size: once; j_call: TRBJ1-5; cdr3_nt: TGTGCCAGCAGGGACCCAGGGGGGCAGCCCCAGCATTTT; cdr3_aa: CASRDPGGQPQHF
d_call: -; v_call: TRBV30; clone_size: once; j_call: TRBJ2-7; cdr3_nt: TGTGCCTACGCCGAGGACAGTCTCGACGAGCAGTACTTC; cdr3_aa: CAYAEDSLDEQYF
d_call: TRBD2; v_call: TRBV7-9; clone_size: once; j_call: TRBJ2-3; cdr3_nt: TGTGCCAGCAGTCTTTGGCGGGAGGGAAATACGCAGTATTTT; cdr3_aa: CASSLWREGNTQYF
d_call: -; v_call: TRBV7-9; clone_size: -; j_call: TRBJ2-4; cdr3_nt: TGTGCCAGCAGATCTACGGGGGATTTAGCCAAAAACATTCAGTACTTC; cdr3_aa: CASRSTGDLAKNIQYF
d_call: TRBD1; v_call: TRBV6-5; clone_size: -; j_call: TRBJ1-6; cdr3_nt: TGTGCCAGCACTTGGCGACAGGGGGGGAATTCACCCCTCCACTTT; cdr3_aa: CASTWRQGGNSPLHF
d_call: -; v_call: TRBV28; clone_size: -; j_call: TRBJ2-3; cdr3_nt: TGTGCCATCTGGATCTCAACCACAGATACGCAGTATTTT; cdr3_aa: CAIWISTTDTQYF
d_call: -; v_call: TRBV28; clone_size: -; j_call: TRBJ1-2; cdr3_nt: TGTGCCAGCAGTTTACCCGGTCCAAACGGGATCCACTATGGCTACACCTTC; cdr3_aa: CASSLPGPNGIHYGYTF
d_call: -; v_call: TRBV6-5; clone_size: -; j_call: TRBJ1-5; cdr3_nt: TGTGCCAGCAGACCCGGGACCTCGAATCAGCCCCAGCATTTT; cdr3_aa: CASRPGTSNQPQHF
d_call: -; v_call: TRBV11-2; clone_size: -; j_call: TRBJ2-7; cdr3_nt: TGTGCCAGCAGCGGGGCCAGGTCCACCTACGAGCAGTACTTC; cdr3_aa: CASSGARSTYEQYF
d_call: TRBD1; v_call: TRBV6-6; clone_size: -; j_call: TRBJ1-4; cdr3_nt: TGTGCCAGCAGCTTCCTGGCAGGGGGAAAACTGTTTTTT; cdr3_aa: CASSFLAGGKLFF
d_call: -; v_call: TRBV2; clone_size: -; j_call: TRBJ1-5; cdr3_nt: TGTGCCAGCAGTGACTCAGACTATAGCAATCAGCCCCAGCATTTT; cdr3_aa: CASSDSDYSNQPQHF
d_call: TRBD1; v_call: TRBV10-1; clone_size: once; j_call: TRBJ1-2; cdr3_nt: TGCGCCAGCAGTGAGAGACAGGGCGATGGCTACACCTTC; cdr3_aa: CASSERQGDGYTF
d_call: TRBD2; v_call: TRBV5-6; clone_size: -; j_call: TRBJ2-3; cdr3_nt: TGTGCCAGCAGCTTGGATTCCCTAGCGGGAGGATGGACAGATACGCAGTATTTT; cdr3_aa: CASSLDSLAGGWTDTQYF
d_call: -; v_call: TRBV7-2; clone_size: -; j_call: TRBJ1-5; cdr3_nt: TGTGCCAGCAGCTTGAGCAATCAGCCCCAGCATTTT; cdr3_aa: CASSLSNQPQHF
d_call: -; v_call: TRBV6-5; clone_size: once; j_call: TRBJ2-2; cdr3_nt: TGTGCCAGCACCCGGGTCACCGGGGAGCTGTTTTTT; cdr3_aa: CASTRVTGELFF
d_call: -; v_call: TRBV7-3; clone_size: -; j_call: TRBJ2-2; cdr3_nt: TGTGCCAGCAGCTTATCCGGGGAGCTGTTTTTT; cdr3_aa: CASSLSGELFF
d_call: TRBD1; v_call: TRBV9; clone_size: -; j_call: TRBJ1-2; cdr3_nt: TGTGCCAGCAGCGTAGAGCAACAGGGGTTCTATGGCTACACCTTC; cdr3_aa: CASSVEQQGFYGYTF
d_call: -; v_call: TRBV5-8; clone_size: -; j_call: TRBJ2-1; cdr3_nt: TGTGCCAGCAGCCAGGTCAATGAGCAGTTCTTC; cdr3_aa: CASSQVNEQFF
d_call: -; v_call: TRBV7-8; clone_size: -; j_call: TRBJ1-1; cdr3_nt: TGTGCCAGCAGCTTAATATTGAACACTGAAGCTTTCTTT; cdr3_aa: CASSLILNTEAFF
d_call: TRBD2; v_call: TRBV7-2; clone_size: once; j_call: TRBJ2-3; cdr3_nt: TGTGCCAGCAGCGGGGGAGGGTTTGGGGCAGATACGCAGTATTTT; cdr3_aa: CASSGGGFGADTQYF
d_call: TRBD1; v_call: TRBV7-9; clone_size: -; j_call: TRBJ1-3; cdr3_nt: TGTGCCAGCAGCTTGACAGGGTCGTGGGGAAACACCATATATTTT; cdr3_aa: CASSLTGSWGNTIYF
d_call: TRBD1; v_call: TRBV15; clone_size: -; j_call: TRBJ1-6; cdr3_nt: TGTGCCACCAGCAGTGGTGGCAGGGGGAATTCACCCCTCCACTTT; cdr3_aa: CATSSGGRGNSPLHF
d_call: -; v_call: TRBV10-2; clone_size: once; j_call: TRBJ1-5; cdr3_nt: TGCGCCAGCAGTGAGTCTGGACCGACCAATCAGCCCCAGCATTTT; cdr3_aa: CASSESGPTNQPQHF
d_call: TRBD1; v_call: TRBV28; clone_size: -; j_call: TRBJ1-2; cdr3_nt: TGTGCCAGCAGTGGGGATACAGGGGTTTTGGGCTACACCTTC; cdr3_aa: CASSGDTGVLGYTF
d_call: -; v_call: TRBV2; clone_size: -; j_call: TRBJ1-5; cdr3_nt: TGTGCCAGCAGTGAGTTCGGGAGCAATCAGCCCCAGCATTTT; cdr3_aa: CASSEFGSNQPQHF
d_call: TRBD1; v_call: TRBV6-5; clone_size: -; j_call: TRBJ2-1; cdr3_nt: TGTGCCAGCAGGAGAGACAGGGCCATTTATAATGAGCAGTTCTTC; cdr3_aa: CASRRDRAIYNEQFF
d_call: TRBD1; v_call: TRBV7-9; clone_size: -; j_call: TRBJ1-4; cdr3_nt: TGTGCCAGCAGGACCTGGACAGGGACTAATGAAAAACTGTTTTTT; cdr3_aa: CASRTWTGTNEKLFF